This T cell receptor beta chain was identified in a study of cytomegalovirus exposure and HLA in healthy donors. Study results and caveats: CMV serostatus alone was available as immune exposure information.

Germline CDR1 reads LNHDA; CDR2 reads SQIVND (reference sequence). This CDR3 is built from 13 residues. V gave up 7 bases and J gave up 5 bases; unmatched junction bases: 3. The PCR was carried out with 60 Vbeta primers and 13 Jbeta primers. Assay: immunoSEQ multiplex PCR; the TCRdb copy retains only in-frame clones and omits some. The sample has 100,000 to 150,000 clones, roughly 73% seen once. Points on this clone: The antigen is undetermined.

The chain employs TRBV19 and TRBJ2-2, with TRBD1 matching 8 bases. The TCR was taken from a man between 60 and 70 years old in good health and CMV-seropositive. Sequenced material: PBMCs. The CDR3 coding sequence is TGTGCCAGTATAACAGGGGGGACCGGGGAGCTGTTTTTT. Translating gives CASITGGTGELFF. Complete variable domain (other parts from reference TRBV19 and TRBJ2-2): DGGITQSPKYLFRKEGQNVTLSCEQNLNHDAMYWYRQDPGQGLRLIYYSQIVNDFQKGDIAEGYSVSREKKESFPLTVTSAQKNPTAFYLCASITGGTGELFFGEGSRLTVL.